This entry is about one T cell receptor (beta chain). The antigen remains undetermined. Cells stained for CD3, CD4, CD8, CD45RA and CD27 were sorted into four subsets. This entry is derived from a study of naive and memory T cell subsets. The beta constant-region primer was an equimolar mix of two oligonucleotides covering TRBC1 and TRBC2. Four rounds of PCR amplified the ligated cDNA using nested alpha and beta constant-region primers plus SP2. TCRdb re-derived calls from the UMI-ligation and nested PCR reads in MiXCR, one entry per CDR3 protein. The table includes approximately 140,000 distinct CDR3 sequences, 15% to 25% detected once. Trimming stripped 6 bases from V and 5 bases from J, with 18 bases between. In germline, CDR1 is SGDLS, CDR2 YYNGEE. This CDR3 region has 14 residues. Study results and limitations: RNA-based TCR counts may shift with T cell activation and differentiation. Diversity fell and Gini index rose from naive through CM, EM, EMRA. Especially in CD8 cells, naive repertoires contained a few larger clonotypes, possibly CD45RA-re-expressing memory cells.

V usage is TRBV9 and J usage is TRBJ2-7; TRBD1 might be the D (6 bases). Sequencing input: naive CD8+ T cells from blood. The sequence was obtained from a human donor in good health. The CDR3 DNA sequence: TGTGCCAGCACCACCGGACAGTTGTTGGACGAGCAGTACTTC. This encodes CASTTGQLLDEQYF.